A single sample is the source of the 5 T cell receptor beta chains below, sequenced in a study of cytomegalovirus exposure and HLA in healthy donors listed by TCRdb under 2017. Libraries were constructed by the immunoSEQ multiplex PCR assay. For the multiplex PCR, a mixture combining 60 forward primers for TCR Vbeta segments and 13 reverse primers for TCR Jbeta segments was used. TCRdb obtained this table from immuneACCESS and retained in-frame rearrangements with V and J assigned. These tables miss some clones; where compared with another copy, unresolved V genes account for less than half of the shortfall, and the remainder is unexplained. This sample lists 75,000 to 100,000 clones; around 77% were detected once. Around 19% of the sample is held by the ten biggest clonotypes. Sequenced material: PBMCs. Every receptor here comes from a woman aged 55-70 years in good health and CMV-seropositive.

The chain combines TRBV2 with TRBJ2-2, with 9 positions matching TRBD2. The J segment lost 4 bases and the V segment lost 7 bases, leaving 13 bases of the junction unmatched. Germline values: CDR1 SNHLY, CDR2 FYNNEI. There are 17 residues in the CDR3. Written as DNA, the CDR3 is TGTGCCAGCACCAGCACTTTAGCGGGAGTCTTCACCGGGGAGCTGTTTTTT. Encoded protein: CASTSTLAGVFTGELFF.

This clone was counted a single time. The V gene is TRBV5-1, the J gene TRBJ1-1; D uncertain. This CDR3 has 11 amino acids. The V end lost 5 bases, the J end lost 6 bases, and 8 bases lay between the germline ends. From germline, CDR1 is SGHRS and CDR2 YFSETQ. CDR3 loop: CASSPGAEAFF. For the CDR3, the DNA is TGCGCCAGCAGTCCCGGGGCTGAAGCTTTCTTT.

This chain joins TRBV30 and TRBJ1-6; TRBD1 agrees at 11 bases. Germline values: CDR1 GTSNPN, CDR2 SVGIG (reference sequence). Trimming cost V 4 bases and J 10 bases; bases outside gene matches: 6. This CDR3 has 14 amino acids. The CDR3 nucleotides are TGTGCCTGGACATGGACAGGGGGCCGCTCACCCCTCCACTTT. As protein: CAWTWTGGRSPLHF.

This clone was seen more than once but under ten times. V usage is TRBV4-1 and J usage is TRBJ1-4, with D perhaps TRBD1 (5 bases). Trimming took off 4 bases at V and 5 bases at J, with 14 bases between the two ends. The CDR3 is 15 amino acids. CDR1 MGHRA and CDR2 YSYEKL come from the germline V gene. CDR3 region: CASSRETVRNEKLFF. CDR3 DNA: TGCGCCAGCAGCCGCGAGACAGTCAGGAATGAAAAACTGTTTTTT.

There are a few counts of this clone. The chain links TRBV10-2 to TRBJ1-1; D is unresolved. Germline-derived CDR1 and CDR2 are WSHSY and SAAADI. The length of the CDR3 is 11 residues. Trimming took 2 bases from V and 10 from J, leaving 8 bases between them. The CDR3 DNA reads TGCGCCAGCAGTGAGAAGGGAGGAGCTTTCTTT. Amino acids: CASSEKGGAFF.